The source of this T cell receptor (beta chain) is a study of shared clonotypes between healthy human individuals. The CDR3 is 16 amino acids. The ends lost 5 bases at V and 0 bases at J; junction bases unmatched: 8. Germline V CDR1 and CDR2: LNHDA, SQIVND (reference sequence). Execution of the assay was at deep level. Splitting of each subset's genomic DNA was done evenly across several immunoSEQ plates. This table comes from immunoSEQ multiplex PCR, and its TCRdb copy is limited to in-frame clones, with some not included. The table has a few million clones, more than 80% seen once. The chain is built from TRBV19 and TRBJ1-1; 8 nucleotides agree with TRBD1. The TCR was taken from a man aged 18 to 29 in good health. Some clones in this sample may be carry-over from other donors' samples. The sample comprised naive CD4+ T cells from PBMCs. Subset indicated: CD45RA+ positively selected. DNA for the CDR3: TGTGCCAGTAGTGCCCGACAGGGGCGGGTGAACACTGAAGCTTTCTTT. Its translation: CASSARQGRVNTEAFF.